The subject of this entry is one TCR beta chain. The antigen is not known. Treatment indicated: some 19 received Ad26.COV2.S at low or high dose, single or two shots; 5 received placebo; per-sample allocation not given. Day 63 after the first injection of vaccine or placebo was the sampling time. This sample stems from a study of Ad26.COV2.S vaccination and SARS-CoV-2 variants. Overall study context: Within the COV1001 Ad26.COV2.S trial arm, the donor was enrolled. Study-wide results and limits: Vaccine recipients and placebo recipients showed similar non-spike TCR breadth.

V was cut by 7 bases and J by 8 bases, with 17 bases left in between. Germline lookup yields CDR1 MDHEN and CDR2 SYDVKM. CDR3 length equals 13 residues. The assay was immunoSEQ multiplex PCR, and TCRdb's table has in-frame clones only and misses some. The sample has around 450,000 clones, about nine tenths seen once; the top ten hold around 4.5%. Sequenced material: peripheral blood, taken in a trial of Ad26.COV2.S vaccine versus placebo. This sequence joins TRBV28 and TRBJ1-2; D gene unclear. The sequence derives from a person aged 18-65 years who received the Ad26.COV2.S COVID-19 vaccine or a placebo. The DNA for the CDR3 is TGTGCCAGCAACCCAGCCCCTCTGTCCGGCTACACCTTC. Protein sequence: CASNPAPLSGYTF.